This is a list of T cell receptor beta chains from one sample in a study of cytomegalovirus exposure and HLA in healthy donors. The assay was immunoSEQ multiplex PCR, and TCRdb's table has in-frame clones only and misses some. The table records roughly 150,000 clones, 66% of them present only once. The sequenced sample consisted of PBMCs. These receptors originate from a human donor in good health. The CDR3 runs from the conserved cysteine through the conserved F or W. Each record gives: CDR3 protein, CDR3 DNA, D gene, clone size, J gene, V gene. The D gene is left open where the match is weak. The size of a clone is reported for some rows only, either as once, few or many, or as a class for expanded clones.

CASSQGRETQYF | TGCGCCAGCAGCCAAGGGAGGGAGACCCAGTACTTC | . | . | TRBJ2-5 | TRBV4-1
CASSLYTGVEGNEQFF | TGTGCCAGCAGCTTATACACGGGAGTTGAGGGCAATGAGCAGTTCTTC | . | . | TRBJ2-1 | TRBV7-9
CASRPGGGDTQYF | TGTGCCAGCAGACCGGGGGGAGGGGATACGCAGTATTTT | TRBD2 | . | TRBJ2-3 | TRBV7-8
CASRATGAPYEQYF | TGTGCCAGCAGGGCAACAGGGGCCCCCTACGAGCAGTACTTC | TRBD1 | . | TRBJ2-7 | TRBV28
CASSSPSGGTYEQYF | TGTGCCAGCAGTTCCCCTAGCGGGGGGACCTACGAGCAGTACTTC | TRBD2 | . | TRBJ2-7 | TRBV28
CATSRGLQSGEKLFF | TGTGCCACCAGCAGAGGGCTACAGTCGGGAGAAAAACTGTTTTTT | . | . | TRBJ1-4 | TRBV15
CASSSRVWETQYF | TGTGCCAGCAGCTCACGGGTTTGGGAGACCCAGTACTTC | . | few | TRBJ2-5 | TRBV7-9
CASSDTYNEQFF | TGCGCCAGCAGTGATACCTACAATGAGCAGTTCTTC | . | once | TRBJ2-1 | TRBV10-2
CASSSWGEFAIQYF | TGTGCCAGCAGCTCGTGGGGGGAGTTTGCCATTCAGTACTTC | . | . | TRBJ2-4 | TRBV14
CASSPGGTDTQYF | TGTGCCAGCAGCCCCGGGGGGACAGATACGCAGTATTTT | TRBD2 | . | TRBJ2-3 | TRBV7-3
CASSLPVRGPYEQYF | TGTGCCAGCAGTTTGCCGGTCAGGGGGCCCTACGAGCAGTACTTC | TRBD1 | . | TRBJ2-7 | TRBV28
CASSLGLAKETQYF | TGTGCCAGCAGCTTAGGACTAGCGAAAGAGACCCAGTACTTC | TRBD2 | few | TRBJ2-5 | TRBV13
CASSSGQNQETQYF | TGTGCCAGCAGCTCGGGACAGAACCAAGAGACCCAGTACTTC | TRBD1 | . | TRBJ2-5 | TRBV7-6
CASSIYGQGEQPQHF | TGTGCCAGCTCAATATACGGACAGGGAGAGCAGCCCCAGCATTTT | TRBD1 | . | TRBJ1-5 | TRBV18